This T cell receptor beta chain comes out of a study of T cell responses to AZD1222 COVID-19 vaccine. Study as a whole: Second-dose schedules of about 4 or about 12 weeks were combined.

The CDR3 sequence is 17 residues long. Germline CDR1 and CDR2: MNHNS and SASEGT. Trimming removed 3 bases from V and 0 bases from J, with 18 bases in between. As regards this clone: The antigen remains unidentified.

Findings and caveats of the study: Of spike-specific TCRs, nearly half reportedly target regions left unmutated in variants. Only a handful of AZD1222 recipients tested seropositive at baseline. Repertoire sampling happened only post peak T cell response.

The method was immunoSEQ multiplex PCR; TCRdb's version includes in-frame clones alone and lacks a portion of them. There are 150,000 to 180,000 clones in the sample; less than 90% occur only once, and 3.1% lies in the top ten. The input for sequencing was peripheral blood, taken on day 0 of AZD1222 vaccination. The receptor was derived from an adult in good health. The V call is TRBV6-1, the J call TRBJ2-7, with a tentative D call TRBD2 (7 bases). CDR3 DNA sequence: TGTGCCAGCAGTGACAAAAGGGGGGGACTACGCTCCTACGAGCAGTACTTC. Translated, it gives CASSDKRGGLRSYEQYF.